The 13 T cell receptor beta chains below all came from one sample that was sequenced in a study of blood T cell repertoires in COVID-19. Repertoires were generated with immunoSEQ multiplex PCR, while TCRdb's copy carries only in-frame clones and drops some. In the table there are about 330,000 clones, about 92% of which are singletons. Material for sequencing was PBMCs or T cells enriched from blood (not recorded which). These receptors all come from a woman aged 30 to 39 who had recovered from COVID-19.

Written as DNA, the CDR3 is TGTGCCACCAGTGCATGGTTTGACAGCCGAAAACTGTTTTTT. Translation gives CATSAWFDSRKLFF. This chain connects TRBV24-1 to TRBJ1-4, with D possibly TRBD1 on 5 matching bases. V was shortened by 5 bases and J by 10 bases, with 16 bases between the two germline ends. CDR1 KGHDR and CDR2 SFDVKD come from the germline V gene. This CDR3 comprises 14 residues.

This clone was found once. This chain joins TRBV3-1 (or the pseudogene TRBV3-2) and TRBJ2-1; tentative D call: TRBD2 (6 bases). CDR1 is LGHDT and CDR2 is YNNKEL in the germline V gene (reference sequence). This CDR3 spans 17 amino acids. V was shortened by 0 bases and J by 4 bases, with 16 bases between the two germline ends. The CDR3 here is CASSQDIAEGRYNEQFF. The CDR3 DNA follows: TGTGCCAGCAGCCAAGATATAGCGGAGGGGAGATACAATGAGCAGTTCTTC.

This clone turned up a few times. The rearrangement uses TRBV10-3 and TRBJ2-1, with 7 bases matching TRBD2. This CDR3 is built from 15 residues. Germline V lookup: CDR1 ENHRY, CDR2 SYGVKD. V shed 8 bases, J shed 4 bases, and the junction held 11 bases outside the gene matches. The CDR3 sequence is CAIGLARGTYNEQFF. The CDR3 bases are TGTGCCATCGGGCTTGCGCGGGGGACTTACAATGAGCAGTTCTTC.

This clone was counted between two and nine times. The rearrangement joins TRBV25-1 to TRBJ2-5; 7 nucleotides align to TRBD2. Germline trimming cut 3 bases from V and 4 bases from J; bases unmatched to any gene: 8. This CDR3 is built from 15 residues. The germline CDR1 and CDR2 sequences are MGHDK and SYGVNS. The CDR3 DNA reads as TGTGCCAGCAGTGATCCCGCGGGAGTGGTAGAGACCCAGTACTTC. This gives the protein CASSDPAGVVETQYF. Variable domain in full (rest from reference TRBV25-1 and TRBJ2-5): EADIYQTPRYLVIGTGKKITLECSQTMGHDKMYWYQQDPGMELHLIHYSYGVNSTEKGDLSSESTVSRIRTEHFPLTLESARPSHTSQYLCASSDPAGVVETQYFGPGTRLLVL.

As DNA, the CDR3 is TGTGCCAGCAGCTTAGGGGCCGCCGTACCCTACAATGAGCAGTTCTTC. It codes for CASSLGAAVPYNEQFF. The chain employs TRBV7-9 and TRBJ2-1; D is ambiguous. Germline V lookup: CDR1 SEHNR, CDR2 FQNEAQ (reference sequence). V was trimmed by 1 base and J by 2 bases, leaving 12 bases between them. This CDR3 comprises 16 residues.

V and J are TRBV19 and TRBJ1-5; 10 nucleotides align to TRBD1. Germline V CDR1 and CDR2: LNHDA, SQIVND (reference sequence). This CDR3 has 13 residues. Trimming removed 6 bases from V and 5 bases from J; junction bases left unmatched: 1. The chain's CDR3 is CASRDRGYQPQHF. The DNA of the CDR3 is TGTGCCAGTAGGGACAGGGGGTATCAGCCCCAGCATTTT.

The chain couples TRBV4-3 to TRBJ1-6; TRBD1 matches 8 bases. Germline V lookup: CDR1 LGHNA, CDR2 YSLEER. V lost 0 bases to trimming and J lost 8 bases; unmatched junction nucleotides: 6. The CDR3 loop spans 16 amino acids. CDR3 coding DNA: TGCGCCAGCAGCCAAGACTGGACAGGGTCTCATTCACCCCTCCACTTT. Its translation is CASSQDWTGSHSPLHF.

The V call is TRBV2, the J call TRBJ1-2; no definite D call. The CDR3 is 14 residues long. Trimming pared 2 bases from V and 4 bases from J, leaving 11 bases between. Germline V lookup: CDR1 SNHLY, CDR2 FYNNEI. The CDR3 DNA reads TGTGCCAGCAGTGAAACAACAGATTTCTATGGCTACACCTTC. It translates to CASSETTDFYGYTF.

This clone came up once. This chain connects TRBV6-5 to TRBJ2-1, with TRBD1 matching over 10 bases. Trimming took 4 bases from V and 4 from J; bases not matched to a gene: 1. Germline CDR1 is MNHEY and CDR2 is SVGAGI. The CDR3 runs 14 residues. The CDR3 bases are TGTGCCAGCAGTTCGGGACAGGGGTACAATGAGCAGTTCTTC. Amino acid sequence: CASSSGQGYNEQFF.

This chain links TRBV7-2 with TRBJ2-2, with TRBD2 matching 12 bases. The CDR3 length is 18 residues. After removal of 3 bases from V and 4 bases from J, the junction contained 9 bases not matched to a gene. CDR1 and CDR2 from the germline V gene are SGHTA and FQGNSA. DNA of the CDR3: TGTGCCAGCAGCTTTCCCCCCACTAGCGGGAGGTCCACCGGGGAGCTGTTTTTT. Translated: CASSFPPTSGRSTGELFF. The whole variable domain, filled in from reference TRBV7-2 and TRBJ2-2, reads GAGVSQSPSNKVTEKGKDVELRCDPISGHTALYWYRQSLGQGLEFLIYFQGNSAPDKSGLPSDRFSAERTGGSVSTLTIQRTQQEDSAVYLCASSFPPTSGRSTGELFFGEGSRLTVL.

The chain couples TRBV6-5 to TRBJ2-5, with 10 bases aligning to TRBD1. Germline CDR1 and CDR2: MNHEY and SVGAGI. V lost 2 bases to trimming and J lost 5 bases; unmatched junction nucleotides: 5. This CDR3 is 15 amino acids long. The CDR3 is CASSYPGQGRETQYF. The CDR3 nucleotides are TGTGCCAGCAGTTACCCGGGACAGGGGCGGGAGACCCAGTACTTC.

V and J are TRBV4-2 and TRBJ2-3, with D perhaps TRBD1 (6 bases). V lost 4 bases to trimming and J lost 3 bases, with 17 bases between them. This CDR3 comprises 16 residues. CDR1 LGHNA and CDR2 YNFKEQ come from the germline V gene. CDR3 residues: CASSRTDRPGTDTQYF. CDR3 nucleotides: TGTGCCAGCAGCCGAACGGACAGACCAGGGACAGATACGCAGTATTTT.

The V gene is TRBV7-9, the J gene TRBJ2-7; 8 bases align to TRBD1. The CDR3 loop spans 15 amino acids. Unmatched junction bases numbered 14, after V lost 4 bases and J lost 9 bases. The germline gives CDR1 SEHNR, CDR2 FQNEAQ (reference sequence). CDR3: CASSSRTGTPSGQYF. CDR3 nucleotide sequence: TGTGCCAGCAGCTCCCGGACAGGGACACCTTCTGGGCAGTACTTC.